The 4 T cell receptor beta chains in this list originate from one sample, sequenced in a study of human T cells and chemical hapten exposure. The time point denotes: patch test 1, 2 weeks after DPC sensitization. Treatment: therapeutic diphenylcyclopropenone sensitization with weekly scalp DPC. Each CDR3 protein gets one entry after TCRdb re-called the RACE reads with MiXCR. The repertoire holds about 81,000 distinct CDR3 sequences, with about 8% as singletons. Sequenced material: whole blood, taken in connection with sensitization to the hapten diphenylcyclopropenone (DPC). These receptors came from a woman aged 25 to 39 with alopecia areata. Some clones in this sample may be carry-over from other donors' samples.

This clonotype was observed at least ten times. The chain links TRBV7-8 to TRBJ2-1, with 9 bases lining up with TRBD1. Germline loops: CDR1 SGHVS, CDR2 FQNEAQ. The V and J ends lost 1 base and 5 bases, in that order; junction bases with no gene match: 6. The CDR3 length is 16 residues. CDR3 residues: CASSLEGTGSDNEQFF. The CDR3, as DNA: TGTGCCAGCAGCTTAGAGGGGACAGGGTCGGACAATGAGCAGTTCTTC.

This clonotype was counted at least ten times. The chain is built from TRBV6-1 and TRBJ1-1, with D perhaps matching TRBD1 (5 bases). Germline lookup yields CDR1 MNHNS and CDR2 SASEGT. This CDR3 spans 21 amino acids. Trimming removed 0 bases from V and 0 bases from J, with 26 bases in between. The CDR3 sequence is CASSEAVLTPGLGVLNTEAFF. CDR3 DNA sequence: TGTGCCAGCAGTGAAGCCGTCCTTACTCCGGGCCTGGGGGTCTTGAACACTGAAGCTTTCTTT.

This sequence joins TRBV6-5 and TRBJ2-3; D might be TRBD1 (6 bases). The CDR3 is 15 residues long. Germline loops: CDR1 MNHEY, CDR2 SVGAGI. V lost 8 bases and J lost 4, with 19 bases in between. CDR3 in amino acids: CASGGLGASSDTQYF. DNA for the CDR3: TGTGCCAGCGGGGGCCTAGGGGCCTCTTCAGATACGCAGTATTTT.

This clonotype has ten or more counts. The chain recombines TRBV7-2 with TRBJ2-1; unclear D gene. The V gene's germline CDR1 is SGHTA and CDR2 FQGNSA. The length of the CDR3 is 12 residues. V was clipped by 5 bases and J by 10 bases, with 12 bases between them. The chain's CDR3 is CASSRMFTEQFF. DNA for the CDR3: TGTGCCAGCAGCCGTATGTTCACCGAGCAGTTCTTC.